The 10 T cell receptor beta chains listed next were all sequenced from one sample in a study of Tregs in tolerant kidney transplant recipients (dated by TCRdb to 2018 to 2020). This specimen's time point label, per the study, means: blood sample drawn before combined kidney and bone marrow transplant. The receptor library was made with the immunoSEQ multiplex PCR assay. The table was pulled from immuneACCESS by TCRdb, which kept in-frame rearrangements only. Such tables lose some clones; where checked, under half of the loss comes from unresolved V genes, and the rest has no known cause. For this sample the table gives around 98,000 clones, of which 93% were detected only once. 0.46% of the sample belongs to the ten largest clones. The sequencing used CD4+ T cells from blood, collected before the transplant. Every receptor here comes from a human donor who received a combined kidney and bone marrow transplant.

The chain couples TRBV9 to TRBJ1-1, with 9 bases that match TRBD1. The CDR3 has 15 residues. From germline, CDR1 is SGDLS and CDR2 YYNGEE. The V segment lost 3 bases and the J segment 4 bases; nucleotides outside the gene matches: 7. CDR3 residues: CASSAHRGQGTEAFF. Written as DNA, the CDR3 is TGTGCCAGCAGCGCCCACAGGGGGCAGGGCACTGAAGCTTTCTTT. The variable domain in full, with the rest retrieved from reference TRBV9 and TRBJ1-1, is DSGVTQTPKHLITATGQRVTLRCSPRSGDLSVYWYQQSLDQGLQFLIQYYNGEERAKGNILERFSAQQFPDLHSELNLSSLELGDSALYFCASSAHRGQGTEAFFGQGTRLTVV.

V gene TRBV5-4 combines with J gene TRBJ2-6; TRBD2 aligns across 16 bases. CDR3 length: 16 amino acids. Looked up from germline, CDR1 is SGHNT and CDR2 is YYREEE (reference sequence). CDR3 in amino acids: CATGLAGGRRANVLTF. The CDR3 DNA reads as TGTGCAACGGGACTAGCGGGGGGGCGGAGGGCCAACGTCCTGACTTTC.

The V and J genes are TRBV19 and TRBJ2-7; possible D gene TRBD1, 6 bases. V gave up 3 bases and J gave up 3 bases, with 9 bases separating them. CDR1 and CDR2 (germline): LNHDA, SQIVND (reference sequence). This CDR3 is built from 13 residues. The CDR3 sequence is CASSIRTDYEQYF. CDR3 sequence (DNA): TGTGCCAGTAGTATCCGGACAGACTACGAGCAGTACTTC.

The rearrangement joins TRBV7-9 to TRBJ1-5; TRBD1 is a possible D gene (5 bases). Germline CDR1 SEHNR, CDR2 FQNEAQ (reference sequence). With 1 base removed from V and 4 bases from J, the gap between germline ends came to 11 bases. This CDR3 has 15 residues. The CDR3 protein is CASSLVGARNQPQHF. The CDR3 nucleotides read TGTGCCAGCAGCTTAGTAGGGGCTCGGAATCAGCCCCAGCATTTT.

This clone was found a few times. The chain uses TRBV19 and TRBJ2-7; 7 bases are shared with TRBD2. CDR1 and CDR2 (germline): LNHDA, SQIVND (reference sequence). This CDR3 is 14 amino acids long. The trim removed 3 bases at V and 6 bases at J, leaving 8 bases unmatched. CDR3 in amino acids: CASSMGRERGEQYF. The CDR3 DNA is TGTGCCAGTAGTATGGGGCGGGAGAGGGGCGAGCAGTACTTC.

V usage is TRBV4-3 and J usage is TRBJ2-7; D remains ambiguous. The V gene's germline CDR1 is LGHNA and CDR2 YSLEER. V gave up 1 base and J gave up 6 bases, with 7 bases separating them. CDR3 length equals 12 residues. CDR3 coding DNA: TGCGCCAGCAGCCAAGGCCGCGGCGAGCAGTACTTC. This gives the protein CASSQGRGEQYF.

The chain combines TRBV28 with TRBJ1-5; TRBD1 might be the D (6 bases). From germline, CDR1 is MDHEN and CDR2 SYDVKM. The CDR3 extends over 13 amino acids. Trimming stripped 5 bases from V and 6 bases from J, with 11 bases between. The CDR3 is CASSGGGRQPQHF. The CDR3 DNA reads as TGTGCCAGCAGTGGGGGGGGGCGTCAGCCCCAGCATTTT.

The chain uses TRBV2 and TRBJ1-2; D is perhaps TRBD1 (5 bases). The CDR3 consists of 14 residues. Germline V gene lookup returns CDR1 SNHLY and CDR2 FYNNEI. V was shortened by 3 bases and J by 6 bases, with 14 bases between the two germline ends. This chain's CDR3 is CASSEWRGPDGYTF. Written as DNA, the CDR3 is TGTGCCAGCAGTGAGTGGCGGGGACCGGATGGCTACACCTTC.

The CDR3 DNA reads TGTGCCAGCAGCGACAGGGGGCCTGGAAACACCATATATTTT. It translates to CASSDRGPGNTIYF. The V gene is TRBV9, the J gene TRBJ1-3; 9 nucleotides match TRBD1. The trim removed 3 bases at V and 2 bases at J, leaving 0 bases unmatched. This CDR3 spans 14 amino acids. The germline V gene encodes CDR1 SGDLS and CDR2 YYNGEE.

This clone came up once. The rearrangement uses TRBV15 and TRBJ2-7; TRBD2 aligns across 7 bases. Germline lookup yields CDR1 LNHNV and CDR2 YYDKDF (reference sequence). The CDR3 spans 17 residues. Unmatched junction bases numbered 17, after V lost 2 bases and J lost 7 bases. CDR3 sequence (DNA): TGTGCCACCAGCAGATACCCCCAGGGAAGCGGGGCGAGAGAGCAGTACTTC. Residues: CATSRYPQGSGAREQYF.